The 19 T cell receptor beta chains reported below all come from one sample, sequenced in a study of T cells in Graves' hyperthyroidism and ophthalmopathy. TCR beta CDR3 region amplification was performed from RNA transcripts. A first-round RT-PCR of the TCR CDR3 used the HTBI primer set. TCRdb re-called the multiplex PCR reads through MiXCR, storing one row per CDR3 protein. The table has about 370,000 distinct CDR3 sequences, 12% to 15% seen once; the top ten hold roughly a fifth. Sample: blood. The receptors were sampled from an older woman with Graves' ophthalmopathy.

This clonotype was found a few times. V gene TRBV5-1 combines with J gene TRBJ1-1, with 8 nucleotides matching TRBD1. With 4 bases clipped from V and 5 bases from J, the junction kept 7 bases outside the gene matches. The germline V gene has CDR1 SGHRS and CDR2 YFSETQ. The CDR3 is made up of 14 amino acids. The CDR3 region is CASSQGQARTEAFF. CDR3 bases: TGCGCCAGCAGCCAGGGACAGGCAAGGACTGAAGCTTTCTTT.

This clonotype was seen at least ten times. This chain uses TRBV2 with TRBJ1-1, with D perhaps matching TRBD1 (6 bases). This CDR3 is built from 15 residues. The V gene's germline CDR1 is SNHLY and CDR2 FYNNEI. V dropped 4 bases and J dropped 4 bases, with 16 bases sitting between them. The CDR3 reads CASSAQTGMGTEAFF. CDR3 coding DNA: TGTGCCAGCAGTGCCCAGACAGGAATGGGCACTGAAGCTTTCTTT.

This clonotype was found many times. This sequence joins TRBV30 and TRBJ2-1, with 13 positions matching TRBD2. With 4 bases clipped from V and 7 bases from J, the junction kept 7 bases outside the gene matches. The CDR3 has 15 amino acids. Germline V gene data show CDR1 as GTSNPN and CDR2 as SVGIG (reference sequence). The CDR3: CAWTRTSGSRNEQFF. CDR3 DNA: TGTGCCTGGACCCGGACTAGCGGGAGTCGTAATGAGCAGTTCTTC. The full variable domain, its missing parts supplied by reference TRBV30 and TRBJ2-1, is SQTIHQWPATLVQPVGSPLSLECTVEGTSNPNLYWYRQAAGRGLQLLFYSVGIGQISSEVPQNLSASRPQDRQFILSSKKLLLSDSGFYLCAWTRTSGSRNEQFFGPGTRLTVL.

This clonotype was detected many times. This chain links TRBV27 with TRBJ1-5; D possibly corresponds to TRBD1 (6 bases). V lost 0 bases and J lost 4, with 7 bases in between. There are 14 residues in the CDR3. The V gene's germline CDR1 is MNHEY and CDR2 SMNVEV (reference sequence). The CDR3 DNA sequence: TGTGCCAGCAGTTTATCGGGGACAAATCAGCCCCAGCATTTT. It is translated as CASSLSGTNQPQHF.

This clonotype was seen a few times. V is TRBV27 and J is TRBJ1-5; 11 bases agree with TRBD1. J was trimmed by 3 bases and V by 5 bases; bases with no gene match: 9. CDR1 MNHEY and CDR2 SMNVEV come from the germline V gene (reference sequence). The CDR3 has 17 residues. In DNA, the CDR3 is TGTGCCAGCAGTCCCGGGACAGGGGGGGGGGACAATCAGCCCCAGCATTTT. Protein: CASSPGTGGGDNQPQHF.

Many counts were recorded for this clonotype. This chain links TRBV7-9 with TRBJ2-1, with a possible D match to TRBD2 (7 bases). This CDR3 is built from 15 residues. The V end lost 5 bases, the J end lost 7 bases, and 18 bases lay between the germline ends. From germline, CDR1 is SEHNR and CDR2 FQNEAQ (reference sequence). The CDR3 loop is CASSISLGGGNEQFF. Written as DNA, the CDR3 is TGTGCCAGCAGCATATCATTAGGGGGGGGAAATGAGCAGTTCTTC. Together with reference TRBV7-9 and TRBJ2-1, the CDR3 gives the full variable domain: DTGVSQNPRHKITKRGQNVTFRCDPISEHNRLYWYRQTLGQGPEFLTYFQNEAQLEKSRLLSDRFSAERPKGSFSTLEIQRTEQGDSAMYLCASSISLGGGNEQFFGPGTRLTVL.

This clonotype was seen ten or more times. V is TRBV18 and J is TRBJ2-2; TRBD2 matches 7 bases. The CDR3 runs 16 residues. Germline-derived CDR1 and CDR2 are KGHSH and LQKENI. V lost 0 bases to trimming and J lost 4 bases; unmatched junction nucleotides: 5. The chain's CDR3 is CASSPPAGYSTGELFF. The CDR3 DNA is TGTGCCAGCTCACCACCAGCGGGATATTCCACCGGGGAGCTGTTTTTT.

This clonotype was detected ten times or more. J is TRBJ2-3 and V is TRBV2; the match to TRBD2 covers 7 bases. The CDR3 is made up of 14 amino acids. Germline V gene sequence: CDR1 SNHLY, CDR2 FYNNEI. The V segment lost 6 bases and the J segment 2 bases; nucleotides outside the gene matches: 5. This chain's CDR3 is CASSASGSTDTQYF. In nucleotides, the CDR3 is TGTGCCAGCAGCGCTAGCGGTTCCACAGATACGCAGTATTTT.

This clonotype was counted ten times or more. The chain is built from TRBV7-2 and TRBJ2-1; 10 bases agree with TRBD1. The germline V gene has CDR1 SGHTA and CDR2 FQGNSA. The V gene end was trimmed by 2 bases and the J gene end by 10 bases; junction bases not matched to a gene: 11. The CDR3 totals 16 residues. CDR3 bases: TGTGCCAGCAGCTTATCCGGGACAGGGGTGCAGGGAGAGCAGTTCTTC. Its translation is CASSLSGTGVQGEQFF.

This chain connects TRBV5-1 to TRBJ2-2; 11 bases are shared with TRBD2. The CDR3 is 14 amino acids. Per germline, CDR1 SGHRS and CDR2 YFSETQ. The J segment lost 8 bases and the V segment lost 4 bases, leaving 4 bases of the junction unmatched. In nucleotides, the CDR3 is TGCGCCAGCAGCCCGGGGACTAGCGGAGGGGAGCTGTTTTTT. It translates to CASSPGTSGGELFF. The whole variable domain, remainder taken from reference TRBV5-1 and TRBJ2-2, is KAGVTQTPRYLIKTRGQQVTLSCSPISGHRSVSWYQQTPGQGLQFLFEYFSETQRNKGNFPGRFSGRQFSNSRSEMNVSTLELGDSALYLCASSPGTSGGELFFGEGSRLTVL.

This clonotype was recorded at least ten times. This sequence joins TRBV11-2 and TRBJ2-3, with D hard to call. Germline CDR1 is SGHAT and CDR2 is FQNNGV. The CDR3 spans 13 residues. The V end lost 3 bases, the J end lost 0 bases, and 4 bases lay between the germline ends. The CDR3: CASSFASTDTQYF. The CDR3 coding sequence is TGTGCCAGCAGCTTCGCTAGCACAGATACGCAGTATTTT. Together with reference TRBV11-2 and TRBJ2-3, the CDR3 gives the full variable domain: EAGVAQSPRYKIIEKRQSVAFWCNPISGHATLYWYQQILGQGPKLLIQFQNNGVVDDSQLPKDRFSAERLKGVDSTLKIQPAKLEDSAVYLCASSFASTDTQYFGPGTRLTVL.

The sample holds a few counts of this clonotype. For the CDR3, the DNA is TGTGCCAGCAGTTTGGGGGCCCCGATGAGTGAGCAGTACTTC. This codes for CASSLGAPMSEQYF. The chain employs TRBV27 and TRBJ2-7; maybe TRBD1 (6 bases). The CDR3 totals 14 residues. The ends were cut back, 3 bases at V and 7 bases at J, with 16 bases in the middle. CDR1 and CDR2 from the germline V gene are MNHEY and SMNVEV (reference sequence).

This clonotype was observed at least ten times. J is TRBJ2-7 and V is TRBV9; 12 bases are a match to TRBD2. The germline CDR1 and CDR2 sequences are SGDLS and YYNGEE. J gave up 2 bases and V 7 bases, and 10 bases lay outside the gene matches. The CDR3 consists of 16 residues. This CDR3 is CASARGGLAGTYEQYF. As DNA, the CDR3 is TGTGCCAGCGCCCGCGGCGGACTAGCGGGAACCTACGAGCAGTACTTC.

There are a few counts of this clonotype. It is likely a read error, because the conserved phenylalanine at the end of the CDR3 is missing. J is TRBJ2-7 and V is TRBV7-8, with 10 bases fitting TRBD2. This CDR3 contains 16 residues. The V gene's germline CDR1 is SGHVS and CDR2 FQNEAQ. V lost 2 bases to trimming and J lost 5 bases; unmatched junction nucleotides: 9. The CDR3 loop is CASSLTRASGRDEQYL. The CDR3 coding sequence is TGTGCCAGCAGCTTAACGAGGGCTAGCGGGAGAGACGAGCAGTACCTC.

The V and J genes are TRBV18 and TRBJ2-1; TRBD2 matches at 7 bases. CDR1 is KGHSH and CDR2 is LQKENI in the germline V gene. J lost 2 bases, V lost 4 bases, and 8 bases had no gene match. The CDR3 consists of 16 residues. This CDR3 reads CASSLKEGGAYNEQFF. CDR3 nucleotides: TGTGCCAGCTCACTTAAAGAGGGAGGGGCCTACAATGAGCAGTTCTTC.

This clonotype came up many times. V and J are TRBV6-5 and TRBJ1-5; D might be TRBD1 (5 bases). Germline V gene data show CDR1 as MNHEY and CDR2 as SVGAGI. Trimming stripped 1 base from V and 0 bases from J, with 10 bases between. This CDR3 contains 16 residues. The CDR3 nucleotides are TGTGCCAGCAGTTACTTGGGACGGATTAGCAATCAGCCCCAGCATTTT. Translation gives CASSYLGRISNQPQHF.

DNA of the CDR3: TGTGCCAGCAGTGAAGCGGCGGGACTAGCGAACACCGGGGAGCTGTTTTTT. Residues: CASSEAAGLANTGELFF. V usage is TRBV6-1 and J usage is TRBJ2-2; TRBD2 matches at 8 bases. The trim removed 0 bases at V and 0 bases at J, leaving 3 bases unmatched. Germline CDR1 reads MNHNS; CDR2 reads SASEGT. The CDR3 sequence is 17 residues long.

This clonotype was counted many times. The V and J genes are TRBV20-1 and TRBJ1-1, with D possibly matching TRBD1 (6 bases). V was clipped by 6 bases and J by 1 base, with 21 bases between them. Germline loops: CDR1 DFQATT, CDR2 SNEGSKA (reference sequence). The CDR3 sequence is 16 residues long. CDR3 bases: TGCAGTGCGCGGGCTCAGGGGACATGGAGGAACACTGAAGCTTTCTTT. This gives the protein CSARAQGTWRNTEAFF.

This clonotype was counted many times. As DNA, the CDR3 is TGTGCCAGCAGTTTTATCGGCGGGAGGGCCCTCAGAGATACGCAGTATTTT. Its protein product is CASSFIGGRALRDTQYF. The V gene is TRBV28, the J gene TRBJ2-3; 9 bases are shared with TRBD2. CDR1 and CDR2 from the germline V gene are MDHEN and SYDVKM. The CDR3 spans 17 residues. Trimming removed 3 bases from V and 5 bases from J; junction bases left unmatched: 12.